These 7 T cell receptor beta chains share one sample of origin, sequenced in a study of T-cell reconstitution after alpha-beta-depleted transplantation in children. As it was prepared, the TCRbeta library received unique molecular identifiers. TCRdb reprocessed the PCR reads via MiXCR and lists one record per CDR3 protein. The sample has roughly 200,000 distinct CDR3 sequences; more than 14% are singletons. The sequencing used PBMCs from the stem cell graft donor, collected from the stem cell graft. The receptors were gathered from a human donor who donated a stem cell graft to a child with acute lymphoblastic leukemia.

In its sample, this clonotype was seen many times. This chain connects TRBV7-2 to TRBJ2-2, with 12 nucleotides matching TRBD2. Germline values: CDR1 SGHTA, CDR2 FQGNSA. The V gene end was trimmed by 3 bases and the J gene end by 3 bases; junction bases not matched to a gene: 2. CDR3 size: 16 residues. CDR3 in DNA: TGTGCCAGCAGCTTGACTAGCGGGAGCGACACCGGGGAGCTGTTTTTT. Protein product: CASSLTSGSDTGELFF.

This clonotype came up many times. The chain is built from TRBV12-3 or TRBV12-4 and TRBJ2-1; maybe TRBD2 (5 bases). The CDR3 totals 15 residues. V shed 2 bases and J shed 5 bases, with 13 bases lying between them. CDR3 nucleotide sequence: TGTGCCAGCAGTTTAAGGCTAGCTACCCACAATGAGCAGTTCTTC. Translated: CASSLRLATHNEQFF.

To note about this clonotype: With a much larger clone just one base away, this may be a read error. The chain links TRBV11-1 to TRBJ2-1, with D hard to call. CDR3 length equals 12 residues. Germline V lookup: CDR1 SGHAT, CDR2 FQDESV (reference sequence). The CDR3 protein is CAISLVLEEQFF. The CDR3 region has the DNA TGTGCCATCAGCCTCGTCCTGGAGGAGCAGTTCTTC.

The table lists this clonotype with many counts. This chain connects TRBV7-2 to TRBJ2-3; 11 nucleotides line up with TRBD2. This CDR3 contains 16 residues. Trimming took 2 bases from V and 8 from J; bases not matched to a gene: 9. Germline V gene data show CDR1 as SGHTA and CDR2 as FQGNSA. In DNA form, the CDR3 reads TGTGCCAGCAGCTTAAGTGGGACTCTAGCGGGAGGTACGCAGTATTTT. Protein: CASSLSGTLAGGTQYF.

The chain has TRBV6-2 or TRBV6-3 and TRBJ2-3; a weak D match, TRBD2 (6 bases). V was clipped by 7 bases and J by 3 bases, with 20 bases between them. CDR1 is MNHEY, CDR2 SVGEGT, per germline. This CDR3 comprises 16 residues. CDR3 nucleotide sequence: TGTGCCAGCAAAACAGCAGGCGCGGGGAAGACAGATACGCAGTATTTT. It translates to CASKTAGAGKTDTQYF.

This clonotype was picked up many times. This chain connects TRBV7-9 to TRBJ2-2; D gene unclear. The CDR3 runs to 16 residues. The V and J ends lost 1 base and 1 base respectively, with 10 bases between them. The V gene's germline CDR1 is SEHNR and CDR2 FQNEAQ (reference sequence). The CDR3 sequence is CASSLDATENTGELFF. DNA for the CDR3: TGTGCCAGCAGCTTAGACGCGACGGAGAACACCGGGGAGCTGTTTTTT.

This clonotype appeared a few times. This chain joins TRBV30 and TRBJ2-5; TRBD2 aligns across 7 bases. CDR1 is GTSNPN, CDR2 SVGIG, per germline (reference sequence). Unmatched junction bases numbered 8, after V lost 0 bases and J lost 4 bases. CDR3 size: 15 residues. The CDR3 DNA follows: TGTGCCTGGAGTGTAGAGGGAGGGACGAGAGAGACCCAGTACTTC. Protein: CAWSVEGGTRETQYF. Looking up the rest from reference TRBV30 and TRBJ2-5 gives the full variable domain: SQTIHQWPATLVQPVGSPLSLECTVEGTSNPNLYWYRQAAGRGLQLLFYSVGIGQISSEVPQNLSASRPQDRQFILSSKKLLLSDSGFYLCAWSVEGGTRETQYFGPGTRLLVL.